This T cell receptor beta chain emerged from a study of blood T cell repertoires in COVID-19. Participants came from some 26 US areas, aged roughly 18 to 100 years. Each participant's cohort was designated according to participant-reported clinical history. Germline CDR1 is SGDLS and CDR2 is YYNGEE. Trimming left V 0 bases short and J 2 bases short, with 6 bases between. The CDR3 contains 14 residues. Generated by immunoSEQ multiplex PCR, the TCRdb table keeps only in-frame clones and is missing some. This sample has some 200,000 clones, with around 83% found just once. This clone has just one count. The chain has TRBV9 and TRBJ2-1; maybe TRBD2 (6 bases). The sequence derives from a woman aged 40 to 50 with acute COVID-19. Sequencing was performed on PBMCs or T cells enriched from blood (not recorded which). The CDR3 here is CASSVGGAYNEQFF. CDR3 in DNA: TGTGCCAGCAGCGTAGGCGGGGCCTACAATGAGCAGTTCTTC.